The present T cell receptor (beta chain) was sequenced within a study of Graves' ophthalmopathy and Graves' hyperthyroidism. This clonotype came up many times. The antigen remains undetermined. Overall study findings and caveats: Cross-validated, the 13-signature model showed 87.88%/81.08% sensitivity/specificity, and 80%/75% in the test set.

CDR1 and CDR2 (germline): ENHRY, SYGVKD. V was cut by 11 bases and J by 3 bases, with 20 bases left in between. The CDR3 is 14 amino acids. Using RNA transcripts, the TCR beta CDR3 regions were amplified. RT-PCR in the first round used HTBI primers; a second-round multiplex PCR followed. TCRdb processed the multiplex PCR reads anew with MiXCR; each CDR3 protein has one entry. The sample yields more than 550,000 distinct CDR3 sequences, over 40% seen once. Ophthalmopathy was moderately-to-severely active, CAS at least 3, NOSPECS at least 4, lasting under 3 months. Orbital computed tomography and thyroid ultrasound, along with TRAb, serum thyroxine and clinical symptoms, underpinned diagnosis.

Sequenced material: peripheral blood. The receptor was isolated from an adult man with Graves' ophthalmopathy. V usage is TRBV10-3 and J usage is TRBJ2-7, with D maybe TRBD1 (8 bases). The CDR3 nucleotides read TGTGCCTCCGGGGGGAACGACAGGGGCTACGAGCAGTACTTC. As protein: CASGGNDRGYEQYF.